These 24 T cell receptor beta chains were sequenced from one sample in a study of blood T cell repertoires in COVID-19 (dated by TCRdb to the early 2020s). Receptors were amplified or captured by the immunoSEQ multiplex PCR assay. Here the immuneACCESS table is served through TCRdb, limited to in-frame sequences with V and J called. Missing clones are a known gap in these copies; in checked studies unresolved V genes cover under half, and the rest lacks a known reason. The sample table lists around 400,000 clones, roughly 88% of them with a count of one. Of the sample, approximately 1.5% is held by the ten largest clones. Sequenced input: PBMCs or T cells enriched from blood (not recorded which). Receptor source: a woman aged 18-29 years who had been exposed to COVID-19.

J is TRBJ2-7 and V is TRBV15; the match to TRBD1 covers 8 bases. J was trimmed by 7 bases and V by 0 bases; bases with no gene match: 8. This CDR3 region has 15 residues. Germline lookup yields CDR1 LNHNV and CDR2 YYDKDF (reference sequence). CDR3 in DNA: TGTGCCACCAGCAGAGATGGACAGGGTAACAGTGAGCAGTACTTC. This gives the protein CATSRDGQGNSEQYF.

The chain joins TRBV27 to TRBJ2-5; D unclear. The germline gives CDR1 MNHEY, CDR2 SMNVEV (reference sequence). CDR3 length: 13 residues. V dropped 3 bases and J dropped 5 bases, with 10 bases sitting between them. Written as DNA, the CDR3 is TGTGCCAGCAGTTTTGTCCCCGCGGAGACCCAGTACTTC. Protein product: CASSFVPAETQYF.

This chain joins TRBV28 and TRBJ1-4; no firm D call. The V gene lost 4 bases and the J gene lost 8 bases, with 17 bases spanning the gap. Germline CDR1 MDHEN, CDR2 SYDVKM. CDR3 length: 15 residues. The CDR3 DNA is TGTGCCAGCAGTTCTATGTCCTCCTACTTAGAAAAACTGTTTTTT. It is translated as CASSSMSSYLEKLFF.

This clone has a handful of counts. The chain combines TRBV28 with TRBJ1-2; 9 bases are a match to TRBD1. The germline CDR1 and CDR2 sequences are MDHEN and SYDVKM. The CDR3 consists of 18 residues. V shed 3 bases and J 4 bases; nucleotides not matched to a gene: 15. The CDR3 loop reads CASSFRVLQGAFFYGYTF. Written as DNA, the CDR3 is TGTGCCAGCAGTTTTCGAGTTCTACAGGGGGCTTTTTTCTATGGCTACACCTTC.

As to this clone: The sample has other DNA sequences that encode this CDR3 too. The chain uses TRBV6-5 and TRBJ2-7, with a possible D match to TRBD1 (5 bases). Germline V lookup: CDR1 MNHEY, CDR2 SVGAGI. CDR3 length equals 11 residues. The V end lost 5 bases, the J end lost 5 bases, and 7 bases lay between the germline ends. The CDR3: CASSQGNEQYF. The CDR3 nucleotides read TGTGCCAGCAGTCAGGGTAACGAGCAGTACTTC.

The chain carries TRBV18 and TRBJ2-7, with D unresolved. The V gene lost 3 bases and the J gene lost 5 bases, with 11 bases spanning the gap. The CDR3 is 13 amino acids. The germline V gene encodes CDR1 KGHSH and CDR2 LQKENI. As DNA, the CDR3 is TGTGCCAGCTCACCCGGTTTGTCCAACGAGCAGTACTTC. Its protein is CASSPGLSNEQYF.

This rearrangement joins TRBV4-1 to TRBJ2-7, with 9 bases identical to TRBD1. The CDR3 has 16 residues. Germline loops: CDR1 MGHRA, CDR2 YSYEKL. The V and J ends lost 4 bases and 5 bases, in that order; junction bases with no gene match: 12. CDR3 in DNA: TGCGCCAGCAGCCTGCGGGACAGGGCTACGGGTGACGAGCAGTACTTC. Translation gives CASSLRDRATGDEQYF.

The chain combines TRBV19 with TRBJ2-7; tentatively, D is TRBD1 (7 bases). CDR1 is LNHDA and CDR2 is SQIVND in the germline V gene (reference sequence). V was trimmed by 5 bases and J by 4 bases, leaving 15 bases between them. This CDR3 is 14 amino acids long. As DNA, the CDR3 is TGTGCCAGTAGTGACCAGGGGGGAGTGTACGAGCAGTACTTC. It codes for CASSDQGGVYEQYF.

This clone has just a few counts. The rearrangement joins TRBV4-2 to TRBJ2-5; 12 positions match TRBD2. The CDR3 is 16 residues long. Trimming removed 0 bases from V and 4 bases from J; junction bases left unmatched: 3. CDR1 is LGHNA and CDR2 is YNFKEQ in the germline V gene. For the CDR3, the DNA is TGTGCCAGCAGCCAAGATCCTAGCGGGGGGGCAGAGACCCAGTACTTC. It is translated as CASSQDPSGGAETQYF.

The V and J genes are TRBV27 and TRBJ2-7; 12 bases match TRBD2. The CDR3 has 13 amino acids. Per germline, CDR1 MNHEY and CDR2 SMNVEV (reference sequence). Trimming took 8 bases from V and 2 from J; bases not matched to a gene: 1. The CDR3 loop is CASGTSGPYEQYF. CDR3 bases: TGTGCCAGCGGGACTAGCGGGCCCTACGAGCAGTACTTC.

The chain employs TRBV4-3 and TRBJ2-7; the D is unclear. The germline gives CDR1 LGHNA, CDR2 YSLEER. The V end was cut by 0 bases, the J end by 3 bases, with 12 bases between. The CDR3 runs to 15 residues. The CDR3 nucleotides read TGCGCCAGCAGCCAAGATCTCAACGTAGACTACGAGCAGTACTTC. This translates into CASSQDLNVDYEQYF.

The chain uses TRBV27 and TRBJ1-1; possible D gene TRBD1, 6 bases. V gave up 5 bases and J gave up 6 bases, with 13 bases separating them. Per germline, CDR1 MNHEY and CDR2 SMNVEV (reference sequence). The CDR3 consists of 13 residues. CDR3 loop: CASSPRGGSEAFF. CDR3 in DNA: TGTGCCAGCAGTCCAAGGGGGGGGTCTGAAGCTTTCTTT.

Here the CDR3 reads CASSLGSGSGQGPFRDTGELFF. CDR3 coding DNA: TGCGCCAGCAGTCTTGGGTCGGGGTCGGGACAGGGACCTTTTCGGGACACCGGGGAGCTGTTTTTT. This rearrangement joins TRBV23-1 to TRBJ2-2; 9 nucleotides match TRBD1. TRBV23-1 is an ORF; its function is uncertain. The CDR3 runs 22 residues. Unmatched junction bases numbered 24, after V lost 4 bases and J lost 3 bases.

The chain uses TRBV6-1 and TRBJ1-3; 9 nucleotides line up with TRBD1. The J segment lost 7 bases and the V segment lost 2 bases, leaving 6 bases of the junction unmatched. This CDR3 is built from 15 residues. The V gene's germline CDR1 is MNHNS and CDR2 SASEGT. DNA for the CDR3: TGTGCCAGCAGTGAAACCAACAGGGGGCGGAACACCATATATTTT. Translated: CASSETNRGRNTIYF.

V usage is TRBV27 and J usage is TRBJ1-2, with D perhaps matching TRBD1 (5 bases). This CDR3 contains 15 residues. Trimming shortened V by 3 bases and J by 8 bases, and 19 bases separated the two germline ends. From germline, CDR1 is MNHEY and CDR2 SMNVEV (reference sequence). The CDR3 protein is CASSFSDGGLGGYTF. Here the CDR3 DNA reads TGTGCCAGCAGTTTTAGTGACGGGGGGTTGGGAGGCTACACCTTC.

This clone was observed many times. The chain couples TRBV7-3 to TRBJ1-6; 7 positions agree with TRBD1. CDR1 SGHTA and CDR2 FQGTGA come from the germline V gene. The trim removed 11 bases at V and 7 bases at J, leaving 8 bases unmatched. The length of the CDR3 is 13 residues. DNA for the CDR3: TGTGCCTCAACAGGGGACGGGAATTCACCCCTCCACTTT. It specifies CASTGDGNSPLHF.

V gene TRBV7-8 combines with J gene TRBJ1-6; 7 positions agree with TRBD1. V gave up 5 bases and J gave up 7 bases; unmatched junction bases: 17. Germline V gene data show CDR1 as SGHVS and CDR2 as FQNEAQ. The CDR3 contains 18 residues. CDR3 sequence reads: CASSPRGAGTALNSPLHF. The CDR3 DNA reads as TGTGCCAGCAGCCCTAGAGGGGCCGGGACAGCACTAAATTCACCCCTCCACTTT.

This sequence joins TRBV24-1 and TRBJ1-1; D gene uncertain. The CDR3 runs to 14 residues. From germline, CDR1 is KGHDR and CDR2 SFDVKD. Trimming took 4 bases from V and 3 from J, leaving 11 bases between them. This chain's CDR3 is CATSDPRRDTEAFF. CDR3 DNA sequence: TGTGCCACCAGTGACCCCCGACGGGACACTGAAGCTTTCTTT.

The rearrangement joins TRBV2 to TRBJ1-5; 8 nucleotides line up with TRBD1. CDR1 is SNHLY and CDR2 is FYNNEI in the germline V gene. V trimming: 7 bases; J trimming: 1 base; junction bases outside the gene matches: 3. The CDR3 covers 14 residues. CDR3 nucleotides: TGTGCCAGCACAGGGGGCACAAGCAATCAGCCCCAGCATTTT. Protein: CASTGGTSNQPQHF.

The CDR3 loop reads CASRQQGIGNSPLHF. In nucleotides, the CDR3 is TGTGCCAGCAGACAACAGGGGATCGGTAATTCACCCCTCCACTTT. This chain uses TRBV6-6 with TRBJ1-6; TRBD1 matches 7 bases. The germline V gene has CDR1 MNHNY and CDR2 SVGAGI (reference sequence). The V segment lost 6 bases and the J segment 6 bases; nucleotides outside the gene matches: 8. This CDR3 spans 15 amino acids.

J is TRBJ2-5 and V is TRBV2, with 15 bases that match TRBD2. CDR1 is SNHLY and CDR2 is FYNNEI in the germline V gene. Losses at the gene ends were 3 bases for V and 1 base for J; bases not matched to a gene: 9. The length of the CDR3 is 19 residues. The CDR3 reads CASSDRGLAGGPSQETQYF. The DNA of the CDR3 is TGTGCCAGCAGTGATCGAGGACTAGCGGGAGGGCCGAGCCAAGAGACCCAGTACTTC. Together with reference TRBV2 and TRBJ2-5, the CDR3 gives the full variable domain: EPEVTQTPSHQVTQMGQEVILRCVPISNHLYFYWYRQILGQKVEFLVSFYNNEISEKSEIFDDQFSVERPDGSNFTLKIRSTKLEDSAMYFCASSDRGLAGGPSQETQYFGPGTRLLVL.

The rearrangement links TRBV4-2 to TRBJ2-7, with 8 bases identical to TRBD2. This CDR3 spans 15 amino acids. Germline lookup yields CDR1 LGHNA and CDR2 YNFKEQ. V lost 4 bases and J lost 4; bases outside the gene matches: 9. CDR3 DNA: TGTGCCAGCAGCCCAGGCGGACGGGAGGGGTACGAGCAGTACTTC. It is translated as CASSPGGREGYEQYF.

The chain has TRBV14 and TRBJ2-1, with a tentative D call TRBD1 (6 bases). The CDR3 is 13 amino acids. Looked up from germline, CDR1 is SGHDN and CDR2 is FVKESK. V was trimmed by 4 bases and J by 9 bases, leaving 13 bases between them. The CDR3 DNA reads as TGTGCCAGCAGCCTAGCGACAGGCTCTGAGCAGTTCTTC. Protein product: CASSLATGSEQFF.

The V and J genes are TRBV4-3 and TRBJ1-2; D remains unclear. The CDR3 spans 13 residues. From germline, CDR1 is LGHNA and CDR2 YSLEER. Between the trimmed V and J ends, which lost 0 bases and 4 bases, there was a span of 6 bases. CDR3 in amino acids: CASSQDAGYGYTF. DNA of the CDR3: TGCGCCAGCAGCCAAGATGCGGGCTATGGCTACACCTTC.